This is a list of T cell receptor beta chains from one sample in a study of CD8+CD57+ T cells in acquired aplastic anemia. TCRdb redid the calling of the reads with MiXCR, one entry per CDR3 protein. Here the sample spans 250,000 to 350,000 distinct CDR3 sequences, approximately 57% being singletons. Sequencing was done on a sample of sorted CD4+, CD8+, or CD8+CD57+ T cells (not recorded which) from PBMCs. The receptors were sampled from a human donor with severe aplastic anemia or a healthy control (not recorded which). The CDR3 runs from the conserved cysteine through the conserved F or W. The order of the fields is J gene, V gene, D gene, clone size, CDR3 DNA, CDR3 protein. D genes are given only for firm matches. A row's size may be missing; if present it is once, few, many or a size class.

j_call: TRBJ1-2; v_call: TRBV7-9; d_call: .; clone_size: .; cdr3_nt: TGTGCCAGCGGCTTAGGCGGGACCGCGGCCTACAACTATGGCTACACCTTC; cdr3_aa: CASGLGGTAAYNYGYTF
j_call: TRBJ2-3; v_call: TRBV6-5; d_call: TRBD2; clone_size: many; cdr3_nt: TGTGCCAGCAGTTACTCTGGCGGGGGGGCGCATACGCAGTATTTT; cdr3_aa: CASSYSGGGAHTQYF
j_call: TRBJ2-7; v_call: TRBV29-1; d_call: .; clone_size: .; cdr3_nt: TGCAGCGCTGGGGACTATGTCGGAGGGGGCGAGCAGTACTTC; cdr3_aa: CSAGDYVGGGEQYF
j_call: TRBJ2-2; v_call: TRBV7-9; d_call: .; clone_size: .; cdr3_nt: TGTGCCAGCAGCTTAGTGATCTTCGGGGAGCTGTTTTTT; cdr3_aa: CASSLVIFGELFF
j_call: TRBJ1-2; v_call: TRBV7-2; d_call: TRBD1; clone_size: .; cdr3_nt: TGTGCCAGCAGTGGGGACAGGGGTTCTTATGGCTACACCTTC; cdr3_aa: CASSGDRGSYGYTF
j_call: TRBJ2-5; v_call: TRBV7-9; d_call: TRBD2; clone_size: .; cdr3_nt: TGTGCCAGCAGCTTTCTTCAGCGGGGGCAGGAGACCCAGTACTTC; cdr3_aa: CASSFLQRGQETQYF
j_call: TRBJ2-1; v_call: TRBV11-3; d_call: .; clone_size: many; cdr3_nt: TGTGCCAGCAGCCGTAGGACAGAACAGTCCAATGAGCAGTTCTTC; cdr3_aa: CASSRRTEQSNEQFF
j_call: TRBJ2-5; v_call: TRBV25-1; d_call: TRBD1; clone_size: .; cdr3_nt: TGTGCCAGCAGTGTCAAGCTCGTCGGGGCAGGGGGCAGGAAGACCCAGTACTTC; cdr3_aa: CASSVKLVGAGGRKTQYF
j_call: TRBJ1-2; v_call: TRBV12-3/TRBV12-4; d_call: .; clone_size: few; cdr3_nt: TGTGCCAGCAGCATGCATGGGGGCTGGGATGGCTACACCTTC; cdr3_aa: CASSMHGGWDGYTF
j_call: TRBJ2-2; v_call: TRBV28; d_call: TRBD2; clone_size: .; cdr3_nt: TGTGCCAGCAGTTTGGCAGGGAGCGGGGTCGCCGGGGAGCTGTTTTTT; cdr3_aa: CASSLAGSGVAGELFF
j_call: TRBJ1-6; v_call: TRBV27; d_call: TRBD1; clone_size: many; cdr3_nt: TGTGCCAGCAGTCACCGACAGGGCTATTCACCCCTCCACTTT; cdr3_aa: CASSHRQGYSPLHF
j_call: TRBJ1-6; v_call: TRBV11-2; d_call: .; clone_size: many; cdr3_nt: TGTGCCAGCAGCTCCCGACAGAGTAAGAAGGATTCACCCCTCCACTTT; cdr3_aa: CASSSRQSKKDSPLHF
j_call: TRBJ2-1; v_call: TRBV7-9; d_call: TRBD2; clone_size: .; cdr3_nt: TGTGCCAGCAGCTTAACTAGCGGGAACGATGAGCAGTTCTTC; cdr3_aa: CASSLTSGNDEQFF
j_call: TRBJ2-3; v_call: TRBV24-1; d_call: TRBD1; clone_size: many; cdr3_nt: TGTGCCACCAGTGACCAGTCGGGACAGGGCGACACAGATACGCAGTATTTT; cdr3_aa: CATSDQSGQGDTDTQYF
j_call: TRBJ1-5; v_call: TRBV10-3; d_call: TRBD1; clone_size: once; cdr3_nt: TGTGCCGCTCAGGGGGGAGCGAATCAGCCCCAGCATTTT; cdr3_aa: CAAQGGANQPQHF
j_call: TRBJ2-7; v_call: TRBV20-1; d_call: .; clone_size: .; cdr3_nt: TGCAGTGCTAGATGGGAGATATCCTACGAGCAGTACTTC; cdr3_aa: CSARWEISYEQYF
j_call: TRBJ2-3; v_call: TRBV5-1; d_call: .; clone_size: many; cdr3_nt: TGTGCCAGCAGCTTAGGAGGGGATACGCAGTATTTT; cdr3_aa: CASSLGGDTQYF
j_call: TRBJ2-3; v_call: TRBV7-7; d_call: TRBD1; clone_size: .; cdr3_nt: TGTGCTAGCAGCTGGGGGACAGGGGCGTTCAATGAGCAGTATTTT; cdr3_aa: CASSWGTGAFNEQYF
j_call: TRBJ1-5; v_call: TRBV2; d_call: TRBD1; clone_size: .; cdr3_nt: TGTGCCAGCAGTGGGGACAGGAACAATCAGCCCCAGCATTTT; cdr3_aa: CASSGDRNNQPQHF
j_call: TRBJ2-7; v_call: TRBV20-1; d_call: .; clone_size: many; cdr3_nt: TGCAGTGCTAGTGGCCTAAAGGGAGCCACCGACGAGCAGTACTTC; cdr3_aa: CSASGLKGATDEQYF
j_call: TRBJ2-2; v_call: TRBV20-1; d_call: TRBD2; clone_size: many; cdr3_nt: TGCAGTGCTAGAGTCCCAGGGACTAGCGGCACCGGGGAGCTGTTTTTT; cdr3_aa: CSARVPGTSGTGELFF
j_call: TRBJ2-7; v_call: TRBV6-5; d_call: .; clone_size: many; cdr3_nt: TGTGCCAGCAGCCGCCAGGGAAAAGGCTCCTACGAGCAGTACTTC; cdr3_aa: CASSRQGKGSYEQYF
j_call: TRBJ1-1; v_call: TRBV5-8; d_call: .; clone_size: many; cdr3_nt: TGTGCCAGCAGCTTGGGACGGGAGAACACTGAAGCTTTCTTT; cdr3_aa: CASSLGRENTEAFF
j_call: TRBJ1-5; v_call: TRBV20-1; d_call: .; clone_size: .; cdr3_nt: TGCAGTGCTAGAGTTCCTGAAACAGGGCAGCCCCAGCATTTT; cdr3_aa: CSARVPETGQPQHF